This T cell receptor (beta chain) was recorded in a study of T cells and Merkel cell carcinoma outcomes. In this sample, this clone turned up a few times. Its cognate antigen is unknown. The germline CDR1 and CDR2 sequences are LNHDA and SQIVND (reference sequence). The V end lost 5 bases, the J end lost 5 bases, and 10 bases lay between the germline ends. CDR3 length equals 12 residues. Overall study findings and caveats: Repertoire plus T-cell density reportedly predicted Merkel cell carcinoma outcomes.

Data came from immunoSEQ multiplex PCR; TCRdb stores just in-frame clones and leaves some out. The data hold some 19,000 clones, with more than 65% observed a single time. This receptor was taken from a human donor with Merkel cell carcinoma. This chain uses TRBV19 with TRBJ2-7; possible D gene TRBD2, 5 bases. Material for sequencing was tumor tissue from Merkel cell carcinoma. This CDR3 reads CASSYSGDEQYF. The CDR3 DNA reads TGTGCCAGTAGTTACTCCGGGGACGAGCAGTACTTC.